Listed below are T cell receptor beta chains from one sample, sequenced in a study of blood T cell repertoires in COVID-19. Assay used: immunoSEQ multiplex PCR; TCRdb lists only in-frame clones, some missing. The sample has roughly 250,000 clones; 88% are singletons. The sample consisted of PBMCs or T cells enriched from blood (not recorded which). The receptors here all came from a woman aged 40 to 55 with acute COVID-19. CDR3s include the opening cysteine and the closing phenylalanine or tryptophan. Each record gives: D gene, clone size, V gene, J gene, CDR3 DNA, CDR3 protein. The D gene is left open where the match is weak. Not every row has a clone size; where given, it reads once, few, many or a size class.

d_gene: .; abundance: .; v_gene: TRBV7-9; j_gene: TRBJ2-3; CDR3nt: TGTGCCAGCAGCTTTGGCGGGGAGGATACGCAGTATTTT; CDR3aa: CASSFGGEDTQYF
d_gene: TRBD1; abundance: .; v_gene: TRBV6-5; j_gene: TRBJ1-2; CDR3nt: TGTGCCAGCAGTTACTACGACAGGGCTAACTATGGCTACACCTTC; CDR3aa: CASSYYDRANYGYTF
d_gene: .; abundance: few; v_gene: TRBV7-8; j_gene: TRBJ1-5; CDR3nt: TGTGCCAGCAGCTTAGGCAGGGGCAGAACCAATCAGCCCCAGCATTTT; CDR3aa: CASSLGRGRTNQPQHF
d_gene: TRBD1; abundance: .; v_gene: TRBV30; j_gene: TRBJ1-1; CDR3nt: TGTGCCTGGAGGCACTCAGGGGGGACTGAAGCTTTCTTT; CDR3aa: CAWRHSGGTEAFF
d_gene: TRBD2; abundance: .; v_gene: TRBV7-2; j_gene: TRBJ2-3; CDR3nt: TGTGCCAGCAGCTTTCGCGGGAGGAGCACAGATACGCAGTATTTT; CDR3aa: CASSFRGRSTDTQYF
d_gene: .; abundance: once; v_gene: TRBV5-6; j_gene: TRBJ1-2; CDR3nt: TGTGCCAGCAGCTCGCAGGGTTACGGTGGCTACACCTTC; CDR3aa: CASSSQGYGGYTF
d_gene: .; abundance: .; v_gene: TRBV9; j_gene: TRBJ1-1; CDR3nt: TGTGCCAGCAGCGCCCCTTGGGGGCGGATGAACACTGAAGCTTTCTTT; CDR3aa: CASSAPWGRMNTEAFF
d_gene: .; abundance: few; v_gene: TRBV20-1; j_gene: TRBJ1-5; CDR3nt: TGCAGTGCTAGTCAAGCGGACAGCAATCAGCCCCAGCATTTT; CDR3aa: CSASQADSNQPQHF
d_gene: TRBD1; abundance: .; v_gene: TRBV30; j_gene: TRBJ1-6; CDR3nt: TGTGCCTGGAGTGAATCACAGGGGGCGTATTCACCCCTCCACTTT; CDR3aa: CAWSESQGAYSPLHF
d_gene: TRBD2; abundance: once; v_gene: TRBV28; j_gene: TRBJ2-7; CDR3nt: TGTGCCAGCAGTTTATTCGGGGGGACCTACGAGCAGTACTTC; CDR3aa: CASSLFGGTYEQYF
d_gene: .; abundance: many; v_gene: TRBV3-1/TRBV3-2; j_gene: TRBJ1-5; CDR3nt: TGTGCCAGCAGCCAAGATTTGGGGGCCGGCCAGCCCCAGCATTTT; CDR3aa: CASSQDLGAGQPQHF
d_gene: .; abundance: .; v_gene: TRBV10-3; j_gene: TRBJ2-7; CDR3nt: TGTGCCATCAGTGAGTCGTTCGTGGGGGGTACCTACGAGCAGTACTTC; CDR3aa: CAISESFVGGTYEQYF
d_gene: .; abundance: .; v_gene: TRBV10-3; j_gene: TRBJ1-6; CDR3nt: TGTGCCATCAGTGAGCCCCGCGGCCTCCTTGATAATTCACCCCTCCACTTT; CDR3aa: CAISEPRGLLDNSPLHF
d_gene: TRBD1; abundance: once; v_gene: TRBV7-9; j_gene: TRBJ1-4; CDR3nt: TGTGCCAGCAGCGCCAACAGGGGTCAAAATGAAAAACTGTTTTTT; CDR3aa: CASSANRGQNEKLFF
d_gene: .; abundance: .; v_gene: TRBV5-4; j_gene: TRBJ1-2; CDR3nt: TGTGCCAGCAGCAACGCACGGACTCTGGTTGGCTACACCTTC; CDR3aa: CASSNARTLVGYTF
d_gene: .; abundance: .; v_gene: TRBV18; j_gene: TRBJ1-5; CDR3nt: TGTGCCAGCTCTGAGGGTGTGGATCAGCCCCAGCATTTT; CDR3aa: CASSEGVDQPQHF
d_gene: .; abundance: .; v_gene: TRBV28; j_gene: TRBJ1-5; CDR3nt: TGTGCCAGCAGTTTACAGGGTACATACGGCAATCAGCCCCAGCATTTT; CDR3aa: CASSLQGTYGNQPQHF
d_gene: .; abundance: .; v_gene: TRBV5-1; j_gene: TRBJ2-5; CDR3nt: TGCGCCAGCAGCTTGGACTTTAGTGAGACCCAGTACTTC; CDR3aa: CASSLDFSETQYF
d_gene: TRBD2; abundance: .; v_gene: TRBV15; j_gene: TRBJ2-2; CDR3nt: TGTGCCACCAGCTCACAAGGGGTAGCGGGAATGGACACCGGGGAGCTGTTTTTT; CDR3aa: CATSSQGVAGMDTGELFF
d_gene: TRBD1; abundance: once; v_gene: TRBV4-1; j_gene: TRBJ1-2; CDR3nt: TGCGCCAGCAGCCAGAGAACCGGACAGGCTAACTATGGCTACACCTTC; CDR3aa: CASSQRTGQANYGYTF
d_gene: .; abundance: .; v_gene: TRBV10-3; j_gene: TRBJ1-2; CDR3nt: TGTGCCATCAGAGGGGGACACCCTGAGTCTAACTATGGCTACACCTTC; CDR3aa: CAIRGGHPESNYGYTF
d_gene: .; abundance: .; v_gene: TRBV28; j_gene: TRBJ1-1; CDR3nt: TGTGCCAGTGCTATCAGGGGCTCCTGGGCTTTCTTT; CDR3aa: CASAIRGSWAFF
d_gene: .; abundance: .; v_gene: TRBV7-9; j_gene: TRBJ1-2; CDR3nt: TGTGCCAGCAGCTTGGGGCAGGGGTTGTTCGTGAACTATGGCTACACCTTC; CDR3aa: CASSLGQGLFVNYGYTF